This TCR beta chain was found in a study of T cells in women clearing cervical HPV infection. For the study at large: For cases, blood was sampled a median about 140 days after lesion detection, interquartile range roughly 80 to 230 days. With HLA typing for only a few women, HLA confounding remains possible.

The V end was cut by 4 bases, the J end by 1 base, with 11 bases between. Germline loops: CDR1 SGHRS, CDR2 YFSETQ. The CDR3 runs to 14 residues. immunoSEQ multiplex PCR used an average of roughly 1,300 ng genomic DNA. TCRdb's copy holds only in-frame clones and misses some; the assay was immunoSEQ multiplex PCR. The sample is made up of roughly 37,000 clones, and the top ten hold roughly 6% of it. As regards this clone: The CDR3 end falls 3 residues outside the read, so it is completed with the germline J gene.

This chain connects TRBV5-1 to TRBJ1-2; D remains unclear. The receptor comes from a woman aged 18 to 75 with a cervical HPV16 infection that either progressed to CIN3+ or cleared (not recorded which). The sequencing input was blood buffy coat. The part of the CDR3 DNA that was read is TGCGCCAGCAGCCCAGCCCCGGGTAACTATGGC. Translating gives CASSPAPGNYG. The full CDR3 is CASSPAPGNYGYTF. Drawing the rest from reference TRBV5-1 and TRBJ1-2, the complete variable domain is KAGVTQTPRYLIKTRGQQVTLSCSPISGHRSVSWYQQTPGQGLQFLFEYFSETQRNKGNFPGRFSGRQFSNSRSEMNVSTLELGDSALYLCASSPAPGNYGYTFGSGTRLTVV.